Shown below are 19 T cell receptor beta chains from a single sample sequenced in a study of molecular identifiers for immune sequencing clone quantification. TCRdb independently ran MiXCR on the PCR reads; one entry per CDR3 protein. This table has about 86,000 distinct CDR3 sequences, around 25% appearing once. Material for sequencing was naive CD8+ T cells from blood, with Jurkat cell RNA spiked in. Subset noted: FACS-sorted CD8+CD4-CCR7+CD45RA+ naive T cells. These receptors came from a human donor in good health. Some libraries in this study had Jurkat cell RNA spiked in.

This clonotype has a count of ten or more. V and J are TRBV4-1 and TRBJ1-5; 9 nucleotides match TRBD1. This CDR3 region has 17 residues. The germline gives CDR1 MGHRA, CDR2 YSYEKL. Trimming took 5 bases from V and 0 from J; bases not matched to a gene: 8. CDR3 DNA sequence: TGCGCCAGCAGCTCCCGACAGGGGGATTATAGCAATCAGCCCCAGCATTTT. Amino acid sequence: CASSSRQGDYSNQPQHF.

The table lists this clonotype with a few counts. The chain employs TRBV28 and TRBJ1-4; no clear D. This CDR3 comprises 12 residues. Trimming removed 6 bases at V and 7 bases at J, with 9 bases between. The germline CDR1 and CDR2 sequences are MDHEN and SYDVKM. DNA of the CDR3: TGTGCCAGCAGCCCCCCAGTTGAAAAACTGTTTTTT. It specifies CASSPPVEKLFF.

This clonotype has at least ten counts. The V gene is TRBV27, the J gene TRBJ1-1, with D unclear. CDR3 length: 13 amino acids. V was shortened by 5 bases and J by 0 bases, with 7 bases between the two germline ends. The germline V gene has CDR1 MNHEY and CDR2 SMNVEV (reference sequence). CDR3 residues: CASSPSMNTEAFF. The DNA of the CDR3 is TGTGCCAGCAGTCCATCTATGAACACTGAAGCTTTCTTT.

The chain is built from TRBV6-5 and TRBJ2-2; 7 nucleotides line up with TRBD2. V shed 5 bases, J shed 4 bases, and the junction held 7 bases outside the gene matches. This CDR3 comprises 15 residues. Germline V gives CDR1 MNHEY, CDR2 SVGAGI. CDR3 loop: CASSPWGGRTGELFF. CDR3 coding DNA: TGTGCCAGCAGTCCCTGGGGGGGACGCACCGGGGAGCTGTTTTTT.

As regards this clonotype: This clone may be a read error of a much larger clone one base away. The CDR3 ends on some other residue instead of the conserved phenylalanine or tryptophan, so this is likely a read error. This chain joins TRBV5-1 and TRBJ2-7; D is ambiguous. Trimming shortened V by 0 bases and J by 3 bases, and 7 bases separated the two germline ends. CDR1 and CDR2 (germline): SGHRS, YFSETQ. The CDR3 consists of 13 residues. The chain's CDR3 is CASSLGYVYEQYL. CDR3 sequence (DNA): TGCGCCAGCAGCTTGGGTTACGTCTACGAGCAGTACCTC.

This clonotype appeared many times. V and J are TRBV4-1 and TRBJ1-1; no clear D gene. Germline-derived CDR1 and CDR2 are MGHRA and YSYEKL. The length of the CDR3 is 14 residues. V dropped 3 bases and J dropped 6 bases, with 14 bases sitting between them. The CDR3 loop is CASSHNTDFSEAFF. DNA of the CDR3: TGCGCCAGCAGCCATAACACGGATTTCTCTGAAGCTTTCTTT.

Only a few counts were recorded for this clonotype. V is TRBV29-1 and J is TRBJ2-7; 12 bases align to TRBD2. CDR1 SQVTM and CDR2 ANQGSEA come from the germline V gene. V lost 0 bases to trimming and J lost 4 bases; unmatched junction nucleotides: 4. The CDR3 is made up of 15 amino acids. The CDR3 protein is CSVEDIGLAGYEQYF. The CDR3 DNA reads TGCAGCGTTGAAGATATAGGACTAGCGGGATACGAGCAGTACTTC.

The V call is TRBV7-9, the J call TRBJ1-1; D is undetermined. The CDR3 is 15 amino acids. With 1 base removed from V and 2 bases from J, the gap between germline ends came to 11 bases. From germline, CDR1 is SEHNR and CDR2 FQNEAQ (reference sequence). CDR3 sequence (DNA): TGTGCCAGCAGCTTAGACTGGACGGGCAACACTGAAGCTTTCTTT. This codes for CASSLDWTGNTEAFF.

This clonotype was observed many times. The chain carries TRBV3-1 and TRBJ2-5; D possibly corresponds to TRBD1 (5 bases). The CDR3 totals 14 residues. CDR1 and CDR2 (germline): LGHDT, YNNKEL (reference sequence). Trimming removed 2 bases at V and 7 bases at J, with 14 bases between. The CDR3 DNA follows: TGTGCCAGCAGCCAAACTGACAGCTTTGGGACCCAGTACTTC. Translated, it gives CASSQTDSFGTQYF.

This clonotype came up a few times. The V call is TRBV7-9, the J call TRBJ1-6, with D unresolved. Germline assignment: CDR1 SEHNR and CDR2 FQNEAQ (reference sequence). V gave up 4 bases and J gave up 9 bases, with 16 bases separating them. This CDR3 comprises 15 residues. CDR3 in DNA: TGTGCCAGCAGCTGGGGTTTAGAGGGTAGTTCACCCCTCCACTTT. Its protein product is CASSWGLEGSSPLHF. Full variable domain (remainder filled in from reference TRBV7-9 and TRBJ1-6): DTGVSQNPRHKITKRGQNVTFRCDPISEHNRLYWYRQTLGQGPEFLTYFQNEAQLEKSRLLSDRFSAERPKGSFSTLEIQRTEQGDSAMYLCASSWGLEGSSPLHFGNGTRLTVT.

The rearrangement links TRBV5-1 to TRBJ2-1; unclear D gene. The CDR3 sequence is 14 residues long. Per the germline V gene, CDR1 is SGHRS and CDR2 is YFSETQ. Trimming took 0 bases from V and 1 from J, leaving 5 bases between them. CDR3 amino acids: CASSLEASYNEQFF. The CDR3 DNA reads as TGCGCCAGCAGCTTGGAGGCATCCTACAATGAGCAGTTCTTC. The variable domain in full, completed from reference TRBV5-1 and TRBJ2-1, reads KAGVTQTPRYLIKTRGQQVTLSCSPISGHRSVSWYQQTPGQGLQFLFEYFSETQRNKGNFPGRFSGRQFSNSRSEMNVSTLELGDSALYLCASSLEASYNEQFFGPGTRLTVL.

This clonotype was recorded a few times. This chain connects TRBV7-9 to TRBJ2-7; perhaps TRBD2 as D (5 bases). V was cut by 1 base and J by 5 bases, with 15 bases left in between. The germline V gene encodes CDR1 SEHNR and CDR2 FQNEAQ (reference sequence). The CDR3 totals 15 residues. CDR3 protein: CASSLGEGEVHEQYF. The DNA of the CDR3 is TGTGCCAGCAGCTTAGGAGAGGGAGAGGTCCACGAGCAGTACTTC. The full variable domain, its missing parts supplied by reference TRBV7-9 and TRBJ2-7, is DTGVSQNPRHKITKRGQNVTFRCDPISEHNRLYWYRQTLGQGPEFLTYFQNEAQLEKSRLLSDRFSAERPKGSFSTLEIQRTEQGDSAMYLCASSLGEGEVHEQYFGPGTRLTVT.

Turning to this clonotype: This may stem from a read error, because a much larger clone lies one nucleotide away. The rearrangement joins TRBV7-3 to TRBJ1-1; tentative D call: TRBD1 (6 bases). Germline assignment: CDR1 SGHTA and CDR2 FQGTGA. This CDR3 is built from 14 residues. In nucleotides, the CDR3 is TGTGCCAGCAGCTTAGGGGGCGTTGGGGATGAAGCTTCCTTT. Its protein is CASSLGGVGDEASF.

This clonotype occurred a few times. One end of the junction is discordant with germline, which a read error may explain. The chain employs TRBV3-1 and TRBJ2-1; D is perhaps TRBD2 (5 bases). Germline lookup yields CDR1 LGHDT and CDR2 YNNKEL (reference sequence). CDR3 length: 15 residues. In DNA, the CDR3 is TGTACCAGCAGCCCTAGCTGGAGCTCCTACAATGAGCAGTTCTTC. Translating it yields CTSSPSWSSYNEQFF.

This clonotype was detected ten times or more. This chain uses TRBV29-1 with TRBJ2-3; the match to TRBD2 covers 13 bases. The CDR3 is made up of 14 amino acids. J lost 4 bases, V lost 7 bases, and 5 bases had no gene match. Germline V gene lookup returns CDR1 SQVTM and CDR2 ANQGSEA. The CDR3 region is CSGGLAGVADTQYF. CDR3 in DNA: TGCAGCGGTGGACTAGCGGGAGTCGCAGATACGCAGTATTTT.

This clonotype was observed at least ten times. The gene calls are TRBV7-9 and TRBJ2-5, with D perhaps matching TRBD2 (6 bases). CDR3 length equals 14 residues. Germline V gene lookup returns CDR1 SEHNR and CDR2 FQNEAQ (reference sequence). Between the trimmed V and J ends, which lost 4 bases and 2 bases, there was a span of 11 bases. The CDR3 DNA reads TGTGCCAGCAGCTCCGGGAGCCTACAAGAGACCCAGTACTTC. Its protein is CASSSGSLQETQYF.

About this clonotype itself: The junction shows a germline mismatch at one end, possibly a read error. The chain has TRBV5-3 and TRBJ2-1; 7 bases map to TRBD2. TRBV5-3 is recorded as an ORF, its role being uncertain. The CDR3 loop spans 15 amino acids. CDR3 bases: TGTGCCAGCAGCTTGGTAGCGGGCGCGTGGGATGAGCGGTTCTTC. Encoded protein: CASSLVAGAWDERFF.

The chain combines TRBV3-1 with TRBJ1-5, with D tentatively TRBD1 (6 bases). The CDR3 sequence is 13 residues long. Germline V gives CDR1 LGHDT, CDR2 YNNKEL (reference sequence). V gave up 0 bases and J gave up 10 bases, with 10 bases separating them. The DNA of the CDR3 is TGTGCCAGCAGCCAAGATACAGGGTTACCCCAGCATTTT. Translation gives CASSQDTGLPQHF.

This clonotype was picked up many times. V and J are TRBV5-4 and TRBJ2-2, with TRBD2 matching over 14 bases. Germline assignment: CDR1 SGHNT and CDR2 YYREEE (reference sequence). The CDR3 is 17 amino acids. Trimming removed 4 bases from V and 6 bases from J; junction bases left unmatched: 8. CDR3 sequence (DNA): TGTGCCAGCAGCGCCGGGACTAGCGGGAGCGGGGCCGGGGAGCTGTTTTTT. Translation: CASSAGTSGSGAGELFF. Looking up the rest from reference TRBV5-4 and TRBJ2-2 gives the full variable domain: ETGVTQSPTHLIKTRGQQVTLRCSSQSGHNTVSWYQQALGQGPQFIFQYYREEENGRGNFPPRFSGLQFPNYSSELNVNALELDDSALYLCASSAGTSGSGAGELFFGEGSRLTVL.